Shown below are 9 T cell receptor beta chains from a single sample sequenced in a study of cytomegalovirus exposure and HLA in healthy donors (dated by TCRdb to 2016 to 2017). Library construction relied on the immunoSEQ multiplex PCR assay. This immuneACCESS table, as held by TCRdb, lists in-frame sequences with V and J called but not all clones. Of the missing ones, under half trace to an unresolved V gene in checked studies; the others have no known cause. The sample table shows more than 85,000 clones, and 88% are seen once. The top ten constitute more than 2% of the sample. Sequencing was performed on PBMCs. These receptors came from a woman between 18 and 30 years old in good health and CMV-seronegative.

The J gene is TRBJ2-7, the V gene TRBV11-2; D possibly corresponds to TRBD1 (6 bases). The CDR3 has 15 residues. V lost 3 bases and J lost 0, with 12 bases in between. CDR1 is SGHAT, CDR2 FQNNGV, per germline. The CDR3 DNA reads TGTGCCAGCAGCTTTAACAGGGTGAGCTCCTACGAGCAGTACTTC. It encodes CASSFNRVSSYEQYF. Variable domain in full (rest from reference TRBV11-2 and TRBJ2-7): EAGVAQSPRYKIIEKRQSVAFWCNPISGHATLYWYQQILGQGPKLLIQFQNNGVVDDSQLPKDRFSAERLKGVDSTLKIQPAKLEDSAVYLCASSFNRVSSYEQYFGPGTRLTVT.

This chain connects TRBV7-2 to TRBJ1-2; D perhaps matches TRBD1 (6 bases). The CDR3 is 16 amino acids. Germline CDR1 SGHTA, CDR2 FQGNSA. The V and J ends lost 0 bases and 7 bases respectively, with 18 bases between them. Written as DNA, the CDR3 is TGTGCCAGCAGCTTAGCGGGGGCTACACTCCGGGGTGGCTACACCTTC. This encodes CASSLAGATLRGGYTF.

This sequence joins TRBV4-3 and TRBJ2-5, with 10 bases aligning to TRBD1. CDR3 length: 15 residues. Germline V gene lookup returns CDR1 LGHNA and CDR2 YSLEER. The ends lost 1 base at V and 2 bases at J; junction bases unmatched: 1. For the CDR3, the DNA is TGCGCCAGCAGCCAAGGGACAGGGGGTCAAGAGACCCAGTACTTC. Amino acid sequence: CASSQGTGGQETQYF.

The chain links TRBV19 to TRBJ2-7, with D perhaps TRBD1 (6 bases). Trimming stripped 5 bases from V and 6 bases from J, with 11 bases between. This CDR3 is 12 amino acids long. Germline-derived CDR1 and CDR2 are LNHDA and SQIVND (reference sequence). The CDR3 bases are TGTGCCAGTAGTGCCTCAGGGGCCGAGCAGTACTTC. It yields the protein CASSASGAEQYF. The whole variable domain, remainder taken from reference TRBV19 and TRBJ2-7, is DGGITQSPKYLFRKEGQNVTLSCEQNLNHDAMYWYRQDPGQGLRLIYYSQIVNDFQKGDIAEGYSVSREKKESFPLTVTSAQKNPTAFYLCASSASGAEQYFGPGTRLTVT.

DNA for the CDR3: TGTGCCATCCACAGCAGTTTAGGACAACGTAGTTGGACAAACACCGGGGAGCTGTTTTTT. Translated, it gives CAIHSSLGQRSWTNTGELFF. This chain links TRBV28 with TRBJ2-2; D might be TRBD1 (5 bases). V was pared by 10 bases and J by 2 bases, with 32 bases between. This CDR3 spans 20 amino acids. Germline CDR1 is MDHEN and CDR2 is SYDVKM. Combining the CDR3 with reference TRBV28 and TRBJ2-2 gives the whole variable domain DVKVTQSSRYLVKRTGEKVFLECVQDMDHENMFWYRQDPGLGLRLIYFSYDVKMKEKGDIPEGYSVSREKKERFSLILESASTNQTSMYLCAIHSSLGQRSWTNTGELFFGEGSRLTVL.

This chain uses TRBV9 with TRBJ1-1; perhaps TRBD1 as D (6 bases). CDR3 length equals 15 residues. V was shortened by 5 bases and J by 0 bases, with 14 bases between the two germline ends. CDR1 SGDLS and CDR2 YYNGEE come from the germline V gene. CDR3 amino acids: CASSLQGNMNTEAFF. In DNA form, the CDR3 reads TGTGCCAGCAGTCTACAGGGAAACATGAACACTGAAGCTTTCTTT. The full variable domain, rest sourced from reference TRBV9 and TRBJ1-1, is DSGVTQTPKHLITATGQRVTLRCSPRSGDLSVYWYQQSLDQGLQFLIQYYNGEERAKGNILERFSAQQFPDLHSELNLSSLELGDSALYFCASSLQGNMNTEAFFGQGTRLTVV.

The V call is TRBV28, the J call TRBJ2-7, with 7 bases identical to TRBD1. The germline CDR1 and CDR2 sequences are MDHEN and SYDVKM. J gave up 5 bases and V 5 bases, and 12 bases lay outside the gene matches. CDR3 length: 15 residues. The CDR3 loop reads CASSLLQGIQNEQYF. CDR3 DNA: TGTGCCAGCAGTCTCCTACAGGGGATCCAAAACGAGCAGTACTTC.

The chain recombines TRBV19 with TRBJ2-7, with D possibly TRBD2 on 5 matching bases. There are 11 residues in the CDR3. The V and J ends lost 10 bases and 7 bases respectively, with 14 bases between them. Germline CDR1 reads LNHDA; CDR2 reads SQIVND (reference sequence). CDR3 amino acids: CATSTRGEQYF. The CDR3 DNA is TGTGCCACCTCGACCCGAGGGGAGCAGTACTTC.

This clone turned up a few times. The rearrangement joins TRBV7-8 to TRBJ2-7; perhaps TRBD2 as D (6 bases). CDR3 length equals 15 residues. The V and J ends lost 4 bases and 4 bases respectively, with 17 bases between them. The germline gives CDR1 SGHVS, CDR2 FQNEAQ. This CDR3 reads CASSSTGGRGYEQYF. DNA of the CDR3: TGTGCCAGCAGCTCCACCGGGGGTCGGGGGTACGAGCAGTACTTC. Variable domain in full (rest from reference TRBV7-8 and TRBJ2-7): GAGVSQSPRYKVAKRGQDVALRCDPISGHVSLFWYQQALGQGPEFLTYFQNEAQLDKSGLPSDRFFAERPEGSVSTLKIQRTQQEDSAVYLCASSSTGGRGYEQYFGPGTRLTVT.